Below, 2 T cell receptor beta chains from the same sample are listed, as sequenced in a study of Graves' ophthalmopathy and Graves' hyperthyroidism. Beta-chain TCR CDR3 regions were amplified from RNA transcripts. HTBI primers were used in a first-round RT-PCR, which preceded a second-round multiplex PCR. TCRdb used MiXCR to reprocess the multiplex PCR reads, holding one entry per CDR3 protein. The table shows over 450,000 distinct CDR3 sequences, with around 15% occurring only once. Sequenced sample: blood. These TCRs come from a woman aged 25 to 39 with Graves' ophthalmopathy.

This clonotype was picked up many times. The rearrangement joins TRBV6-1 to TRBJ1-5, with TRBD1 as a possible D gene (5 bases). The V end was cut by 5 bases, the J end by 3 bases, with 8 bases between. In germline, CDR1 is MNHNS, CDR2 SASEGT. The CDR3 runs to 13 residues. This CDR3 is CASSTGVNQPQHF. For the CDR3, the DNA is TGTGCCAGCAGTACGGGGGTCAATCAGCCCCAGCATTTT.

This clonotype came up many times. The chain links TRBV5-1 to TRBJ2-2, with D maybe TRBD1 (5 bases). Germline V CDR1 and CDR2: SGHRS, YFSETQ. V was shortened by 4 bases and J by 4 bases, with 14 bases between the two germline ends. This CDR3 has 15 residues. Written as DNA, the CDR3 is TGCGCCAGCAGCAAGACCCCAAGGGGCACCGGGGAGCTGTTTTTT. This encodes CASSKTPRGTGELFF.